A selection of T cell receptor beta chains follows, all from one sample in a study of T cells in Graves' hyperthyroidism and ophthalmopathy. TCRdb fed the multiplex PCR reads into MiXCR, producing one record per CDR3 protein. The top ten hold roughly 7% of the sample, which has approximately 600,000 distinct CDR3 sequences, about 14% seen once. The sequenced sample was blood. The receptors here all came from a woman younger than 30 with Graves' ophthalmopathy. The CDR3 runs from the conserved cysteine through the conserved F or W. Fields, in order: D gene, V gene, clone size, J gene, CDR3 DNA, CDR3 protein. The D gene is left open where the match is weak. Not all rows give a size; the values are once, few, many and, for expanded clones, a class.

TRBD2	TRBV19	NA	TRBJ2-2	TGTGCCAGTAGTATAATGCTAGCGGAGTTGGCCGGGGAGCTGTTTTTT	CASSIMLAELAGELFF
NA	TRBV20-1	NA	TRBJ2-7	TGCAGTGTGGACTACTCCTACGAGCAGTACTTC	CSVDYSYEQYF
NA	TRBV28	NA	TRBJ2-5	TGTGCCAGCAGCTACCGCCGGGGGACCCAGTACTTC	CASSYRRGTQYF
NA	TRBV29-1	NA	TRBJ2-3	TGCAGCGTTGAAGATTTAAATACGCAGTATTTT	CSVEDLNTQYF
NA	TRBV30	NA	TRBJ1-5	TGTGCCTGGAGTAAGACAGCTGATCAGCCCCAGCATTTT	CAWSKTADQPQHF
NA	TRBV7-3	NA	TRBJ2-2	TGTGCCAGCAGCTTAATTCAATTCGAGAACACCGGGGAGCTGTTTTTT	CASSLIQFENTGELFF
TRBD1	TRBV19	NA	TRBJ2-7	TGTGCCAGTAGTATAGTGACAGGGACCCCCTACGAGCAGTACTTC	CASSIVTGTPYEQYF
NA	TRBV6-1	few	TRBJ2-7	TGTGCCAGCAGTTCTCCTTTTTCCTACGAGCAGTACTTC	CASSSPFSYEQYF
TRBD2	TRBV11-2	NA	TRBJ2-5	TGTGCCAGCAGCGAGGGACTAGCGGGAACCCCCAACTTC	CASSEGLAGTPNF
TRBD2	TRBV6-1	many	TRBJ2-3	TGTGCCAGCAGTGAACAGTATTGGAAGGGGCGGGAGGGCCCTAGCACAGATACGCAGTATTTT	CASSEQYWKGREGPSTDTQYF
NA	TRBV4-3	NA	TRBJ1-1	TGCGCCAGCAGCCTCCGAAAAGCAGGGCCGACTGAAGCTTTCTTT	CASSLRKAGPTEAFF
NA	TRBV6-1	once	TRBJ2-1	TGTGCCAGCAGTACACGGGACGGCGGCGACAATGAGCAGTTCTTC	CASSTRDGGDNEQFF
TRBD2	TRBV20-1	many	TRBJ2-3	TGCAGTGCCTCCAGCGGGAGGGCCAATACAGGAGATACGCAGTATTTT	CSASSGRANTGDTQYF
TRBD2	TRBV24-1	NA	TRBJ2-7	TGTGCCACCAGTGGCCGGACTAGCGGGGGCCTCTCCTACGAGCAGTACTTC	CATSGRTSGGLSYEQYF
TRBD2	TRBV2	many	TRBJ2-7	TGTGCCAGCAGCCCCTTGTGGCGGGAGGGATACGAGCAGTACTTC	CASSPLWREGYEQYF
NA	TRBV6-9	NA	TRBJ1-6	TGTGCCAGCAGTTACTTGGGCAGTAATTCACCCCTCCACTTT	CASSYLGSNSPLHF
TRBD2	TRBV29-1	many	TRBJ2-2	TGCAGCGTGGAGACTAGCGGGCCTCCGGGTGAGCTGTTTTTT	CSVETSGPPGELFF
NA	TRBV28	many	TRBJ2-7	TGTGCCAGCAGCCGCAAGTTGAGGCGGATATCCTACGAGCAGTACTTC	CASSRKLRRISYEQYF
NA	TRBV2	NA	TRBJ2-2	TGTGCCAGCAGTGAACGAAAGAACACCGGGGAGCTGTTTTTT	CASSERKNTGELFF
TRBD1	TRBV6-1	few	TRBJ1-2	TGTGCCACCGTACGGGACAGGGGCACCTATGGCTACACCTTC	CATVRDRGTYGYTF
NA	TRBV9	few	TRBJ1-2	TGTGCCAGCAGCGTAGCGGGCCCCTATGGCTACACCTTC	CASSVAGPYGYTF
NA	TRBV6-1	many	TRBJ1-1	TGTGCCAGCAGGACGACCACCGGGGGGGACACTGAAGCTTTCTTT	CASRTTTGGDTEAFF
NA	TRBV7-9	NA	TRBJ2-5	TGTGCCAGCAGCTTACATGGGGAAGAGACCCAGTACTTC	CASSLHGEETQYF
NA	TRBV6-6	many	TRBJ1-5	TGTGCCAGCAGTTACGTGGGGGGTCAGCCCCAGCATTTT	CASSYVGGQPQHF
TRBD2	TRBV28	many	TRBJ2-1	TGTGCCAGCAGTTTAGGGCTAGCGGGAGTCCACAATGAGCAGTTCTTC	CASSLGLAGVHNEQFF
NA	TRBV7-9	many	TRBJ2-4	TGTGCCAGCAGCTTAGAAGGGGGGACCAAAAACATTCAGTACTTC	CASSLEGGTKNIQYF
NA	TRBV20-1	many	TRBJ2-7	TGCAGTGCTAGAGTTCCAAGTCACGAGCAGTACTTC	CSARVPSHEQYF
NA	TRBV3-1	many	TRBJ1-2	TGTGCCAGCAGCCCAGATCGCTATGGCTACACCTTC	CASSPDRYGYTF
NA	TRBV7-3	few	TRBJ2-5	TGTGCCAGCAGCTCCGGCACCAAGTGGGATGGGGAGACCCAGTACTTC	CASSSGTKWDGETQYF
NA	TRBV29-1	NA	TRBJ1-2	TGCAGCGTTGTGTTCCGGGAAAATGGCTACACCTTC	CSVVFRENGYTF
TRBD2	TRBV9	many	TRBJ2-3	TGTGCCAGCAGCACTCATAGCGGGGGTCTTACAGATACGCAGTATTTT	CASSTHSGGLTDTQYF
NA	TRBV4-2	NA	TRBJ1-2	TGTGCCAGCAGCCAAGGGGATAACTATGGCTACACCTTC	CASSQGDNYGYTF
NA	TRBV4-1	NA	TRBJ1-5	TGCGCCAGCAGCCACCTCTATAGCAATCAGCCCCAGCATTTT	CASSHLYSNQPQHF
TRBD2	TRBV9	many	TRBJ2-3	TGTGCCAGCAGCCCTTGGACTAGCGGGACCGATACGCAGTATTTT	CASSPWTSGTDTQYF
NA	TRBV12-3/TRBV12-4	NA	TRBJ2-7	TGTGCCAGCAGTTTAAGCGGTCACTACGAGCAGTACTTC	CASSLSGHYEQYF
NA	TRBV12-3/TRBV12-4	NA	TRBJ1-1	TGTGCCAGCACTCCCGACCCCGGGGTGAACACTGAAGCTTTCTTT	CASTPDPGVNTEAFF
TRBD2	TRBV12-3/TRBV12-4	few	TRBJ2-5	TGTGCCAGCAGCCTAGGACTAGCGGGAGGGCCTTTAGAGACCCAGTACTTC	CASSLGLAGGPLETQYF
NA	TRBV19	few	TRBJ2-7	TGTGCCAGTAGTGGGTTCGCCTACGAGCAGTACTTC	CASSGFAYEQYF
NA	TRBV27	many	TRBJ1-2	TGTGCCAGCAGTTCACTGGGCTCCGGGACGGCCGCCTATGGCTACACCTTC	CASSSLGSGTAAYGYTF
NA	TRBV2	many	TRBJ2-7	TGTGCCAGCAGTACAGGGTCTGCCGCCTACGAGCAGTACTTC	CASSTGSAAYEQYF
TRBD2	TRBV12-5	few	TRBJ2-7	TGTGCTAGTGGTTTTATAGGCGGGAGGCTAACCTACGAGCAGTACTTC	CASGFIGGRLTYEQYF
NA	TRBV28	few	TRBJ1-6	TGTGCCAGCAGTCCCGGACCTCCCGTTACGGGTTCACCCCTCCACTTT	CASSPGPPVTGSPLHF
NA	TRBV12-3/TRBV12-4	many	TRBJ1-1	TGTGCCACCGAGGGAGTCCCGAACACTGAAGCTTTCTTT	CATEGVPNTEAFF
TRBD1	TRBV10-3	many	TRBJ2-7	TGTGCCATCAGTGAGTCGTCAGGGGGTAGGAACTACGAGCAGTACTTC	CAISESSGGRNYEQYF
TRBD1	TRBV12-3/TRBV12-4	many	TRBJ1-4	TGTGCCAGCAGCGCACAGGGGACGCGACGTAATGAAAAACTGTTTTTT	CASSAQGTRRNEKLFF
TRBD1	TRBV6-1	many	TRBJ2-5	TGTGCCAGCCGGGACAGCGAAGAGACCCAGTACTTC	CASRDSEETQYF
TRBD1	TRBV7-4	few	TRBJ2-1	TGTGCCAGCAGCTTAGAATGTGGGACAGGCTCCTACAATGAGCAGTTCTTC	CASSLECGTGSYNEQFF
NA	TRBV4-1	NA	TRBJ2-6	TGCGCCAGCGGAATTACAGGGAACTCTGGGGCCAACGTCCTGACTTTC	CASGITGNSGANVLTF
NA	TRBV19	few	TRBJ2-1	TGTGCCAGTAGTATAGACCCTCACCGAGACAATGAGCAGTTCTTC	CASSIDPHRDNEQFF
TRBD1	TRBV27	many	TRBJ2-4	TGTGCCAGCAGAGGGACAGGGGTAGCCCGAGCCAAAAACATTCAGTACTTC	CASRGTGVARAKNIQYF
NA	TRBV11-2	few	TRBJ2-3	TGTGCCAGCAGTGAATTATCCCCGACAGCGGTGGCCTTAACAGATACGCAGTATTTT	CASSELSPTAVALTDTQYF